The 28 T cell receptor beta chains below were found in one sample sequenced in a study of OX40 agonist ivuxolimab in advanced cancers. Library preparation employed the immunoSEQ multiplex PCR assay. TCRdb carries this immuneACCESS record with in-frame sequences only. Its versions omit some clonotypes, under half of them owing to an unresolved V gene in the studies checked, with the rest unexplained. This sample gives about 90,000 clones in total; roughly 93% of them show up just once. The ten most abundant clones make up 0.3% to 0.4% of the sample. The sequencing used CD4+ or CD8+ T cells sorted from blood, collected in a trial of the OX40 agonist ivuxolimab. The receptors shown here come from an adult with an advanced solid tumor such as melanoma, head and neck, liver or kidney cancer.

The genes are TRBV6-1 and TRBJ2-1; possible D gene TRBD2, 5 bases. This CDR3 region has 16 residues. Germline V gene sequence: CDR1 MNHNS, CDR2 SASEGT. The V end was cut by 3 bases, the J end by 7 bases, with 19 bases between. CDR3 DNA sequence: TGTGCCAGCAGTGAGATCCTTTTCACACCGGGGAATGAGCAGTTCTTC. It translates to CASSEILFTPGNEQFF.

The rearrangement links TRBV6-6 to TRBJ2-7; D may correspond to TRBD1 or TRBD2 (6 bases each). The CDR3 contains 14 residues. Germline V gives CDR1 MNHNY, CDR2 SVGAGI (reference sequence). Between the trimmed V and J ends, which lost 6 bases and 5 bases, there was a span of 17 bases. CDR3 nucleotides: TGTGCCAGCAGCCTTAATGGGGGGCTCAACGAGCAGTACTTC. Its translation: CASSLNGGLNEQYF.

The chain uses TRBV2 and TRBJ2-2, with 9 bases lining up with TRBD1. Trimming cost V 8 bases and J 5 bases; bases outside gene matches: 6. The germline CDR1 and CDR2 sequences are SNHLY and FYNNEI. The CDR3 is 14 amino acids. In DNA form, the CDR3 reads TGTGCCAGCCGTGGGACAGGGTGGACCGGGGAGCTGTTTTTT. Translated: CASRGTGWTGELFF.

The rearrangement links TRBV28 to TRBJ1-1; 7 bases map to TRBD1. V dropped 4 bases and J dropped 4; count of bases not matched to a gene: 6. The CDR3 is made up of 14 amino acids. Germline values: CDR1 MDHEN, CDR2 SYDVKM. CDR3 sequence: CASSSGPGGTEAFF. CDR3 nucleotides: TGTGCCAGCAGTTCGGGACCAGGGGGCACTGAAGCTTTCTTT.

This rearrangement joins TRBV5-1 to TRBJ2-5; TRBD1 aligns across 11 bases. With 1 base clipped from V and 6 bases from J, the junction kept 11 bases outside the gene matches. The CDR3 is made up of 17 amino acids. Germline V gives CDR1 SGHRS, CDR2 YFSETQ. The CDR3 DNA sequence: TGCGCCAGCAGCTTGCTTCCCGGGACAGGGGGGAAAAAGACCCAGTACTTC. It is translated as CASSLLPGTGGKKTQYF.

This chain links TRBV11-2 with TRBJ2-3; possibly TRBD2 for D (5 bases). The CDR3 is 14 residues long. V lost 3 bases, J lost 6 bases, and 13 bases lay in between. CDR1 and CDR2 (germline): SGHAT, FQNNGV. In DNA form, the CDR3 reads TGTGCCAGCAGCTTGCAGAGCGGTATGGATACGCAGTATTTT. Encoded protein: CASSLQSGMDTQYF.

The chain couples TRBV28 to TRBJ2-2, with D tentatively TRBD2 (5 bases). Germline V gives CDR1 MDHEN, CDR2 SYDVKM. The CDR3 is 16 residues long. Trimming stripped 4 bases from V and 1 base from J, with 13 bases between. The CDR3 coding sequence is TGTGCCAGCAGTTCTTTTCCGGGGAGGAACACCGGGGAGCTGTTTTTT. This codes for CASSSFPGRNTGELFF.

The J gene is TRBJ2-5, the V gene TRBV11-2; tentative D call: TRBD2 (5 bases). Trimming removed 5 bases at V and 4 bases at J, with 17 bases between. The CDR3 length is 15 residues. In germline, CDR1 is SGHAT, CDR2 FQNNGV. Here the CDR3 DNA reads TGTGCCAGCAGCATAAGTGGGCTAGCCGGAGAGACCCAGTACTTC. This gives the protein CASSISGLAGETQYF.

This clone has more than one count but fewer than ten. The chain recombines TRBV28 with TRBJ1-5; 9 bases are shared with TRBD1. J gave up 1 base and V 2 bases, and 0 bases lay outside the gene matches. The CDR3 is made up of 15 amino acids. Germline V gives CDR1 MDHEN, CDR2 SYDVKM. The CDR3: CASSLGQGSNQPQHF. As DNA, the CDR3 is TGTGCCAGCAGTTTAGGACAGGGGAGCAATCAGCCCCAGCATTTT.

CDR3 DNA sequence: TGCAGTGCTACTGACGGGCGTGTGCAGTACTTC. This gives the protein CSATDGRVQYF. This rearrangement joins TRBV20-1 to TRBJ2-7, with unresolved D. The CDR3 is made up of 11 amino acids. V was cut by 4 bases and J by 9 bases, with 13 bases left in between. Germline loops: CDR1 DFQATT, CDR2 SNEGSKA (reference sequence).

As DNA, the CDR3 is TGTGCCAGCTCACCTAGATCTGTGAACACTGAAGCTTTCTTT. Encoded protein: CASSPRSVNTEAFF. The V call is TRBV18, the J call TRBJ1-1; D is unclear. Trimming shortened V by 3 bases and J by 0 bases, and 8 bases separated the two germline ends. The V gene's germline CDR1 is KGHSH and CDR2 LQKENI. The CDR3 sequence is 14 residues long.

The chain is built from TRBV6-5 and TRBJ2-2; D is possibly TRBD2 (5 bases). Germline CDR1 and CDR2: MNHEY and SVGAGI. The V end lost 8 bases, the J end lost 1 base, and 8 bases lay between the germline ends. There are 13 residues in the CDR3. CDR3 coding DNA: TGTGCCAGCTCGGGATTGAACACCGGGGAGCTGTTTTTT. This translates into CASSGLNTGELFF.

J is TRBJ2-3 and V is TRBV5-6; D is possibly TRBD2 (6 bases). Germline V CDR1 and CDR2: SGHDT, YYEEEE. Trimming took off 5 bases at V and 14 bases at J, with 18 bases between the two ends. The CDR3 is 12 amino acids. This chain's CDR3 is CASRAGGTSPYF. CDR3 sequence (DNA): TGTGCCAGCAGGGCAGGCGGGACTTCTCCGTATTTT.

The chain is built from TRBV23-1 and TRBJ2-7, with TRBD1 matching over 10 bases. TRBV23-1 is placed among ORFs of uncertain function. V shed 8 bases and J 6 bases; nucleotides not matched to a gene: 13. This CDR3 is 15 amino acids long. The CDR3 sequence is CASPSPGQGMGEQYF. The CDR3 nucleotides are TGCGCCAGCCCGTCACCGGGACAGGGGATGGGCGAGCAGTACTTC.

The chain combines TRBV9 with TRBJ2-3, with 8 positions matching TRBD2. CDR3 length: 17 residues. After removal of 1 base from V and 5 bases from J, the junction contained 12 bases not matched to a gene. Germline V gives CDR1 SGDLS, CDR2 YYNGEE. For the CDR3, the DNA is TGTGCCAGCAGCGTACTGGGACTAGGAGGGTTCGTAGATACGCAGTATTTT. This translates into CASSVLGLGGFVDTQYF.

The V and J genes are TRBV5-4 and TRBJ2-3; D call uncertain. CDR1 SGHNT and CDR2 YYREEE come from the germline V gene (reference sequence). V lost 5 bases and J 5 bases, leaving 6 bases between the germline ends. This CDR3 comprises 11 residues. CDR3 region: CASSSRDTQYF. CDR3 DNA sequence: TGTGCCAGCAGTTCTAGAGATACGCAGTATTTT.

This clone appeared once. The genes are TRBV2 and TRBJ2-2, with 7 bases fitting TRBD2. Germline V gene data show CDR1 as SNHLY and CDR2 as FYNNEI. Unmatched junction bases numbered 7, after V lost 5 bases and J lost 4 bases. The CDR3 has 15 residues. This CDR3 reads CASSLGRVGTGELFF. The CDR3 DNA reads TGTGCCAGCAGTCTTGGGAGGGTGGGCACCGGGGAGCTGTTTTTT.

CDR3 in amino acids: CASSQQGATGELFF. CDR3 coding DNA: TGCGCCAGCAGCCAACAGGGGGCCACCGGGGAGCTGTTTTTT. The chain recombines TRBV4-3 with TRBJ2-2; 8 nucleotides align to TRBD1. Unmatched junction bases numbered 0, after V lost 2 bases and J lost 4 bases. CDR3 size: 14 residues. Germline-derived CDR1 and CDR2 are LGHNA and YSLEER.

V is TRBV19 and J is TRBJ1-5; no definite D call. CDR3 length: 13 residues. V lost 7 bases and J 6 bases, leaving 13 bases between the germline ends. The germline V gene encodes CDR1 LNHDA and CDR2 SQIVND (reference sequence). CDR3 coding DNA: TGTGCCAGTAAGGGCATTAGTAGTCAGCCCCAGCATTTT. Translating it yields CASKGISSQPQHF.

CDR3 protein: CASSVQLAYEQYF. In nucleotides, the CDR3 is TGTGCCAGCAGCGTCCAACTAGCCTACGAGCAGTACTTC. The chain carries TRBV5-5 and TRBJ2-7; perhaps TRBD2 as D (5 bases). V shed 4 bases and J shed 2 bases, with 10 bases lying between them. This CDR3 is built from 13 residues. Germline-derived CDR1 and CDR2 are SGHKS and YYEKEE (reference sequence). Using reference TRBV5-5 and TRBJ2-7 for the parts outside the CDR3, the full variable domain is DAGVTQSPTHLIKTRGQQVTLRCSPISGHKSVSWYQQVLGQGPQFIFQYYEKEERGRGNFPDRFSARQFPNYSSELNVNALLLGDSALYLCASSVQLAYEQYFGPGTRLTVT.

The count of this clone is one. The chain couples TRBV6-6 to TRBJ2-7; D ambiguous. Germline CDR1 MNHNY, CDR2 SVGAGI (reference sequence). The V end lost 5 bases, the J end lost 9 bases, and 11 bases lay between the germline ends. The CDR3 has 11 amino acids. CDR3 coding DNA: TGTGCCAGCAGTCAAGGCCCATTGCAGTACTTC. Amino acid sequence: CASSQGPLQYF.

This clone was found once. The chain is built from TRBV18 and TRBJ1-1; 7 positions agree with TRBD1. The CDR3 length is 14 residues. The trim removed 4 bases at V and 2 bases at J, leaving 4 bases unmatched. Germline V gene data show CDR1 as KGHSH and CDR2 as LQKENI. The CDR3 nucleotides are TGTGCCAGCTCACAGGGACAGAAAAACACTGAAGCTTTCTTT. This sequence encodes CASSQGQKNTEAFF.

This chain connects TRBV4-1 to TRBJ2-7; 9 positions agree with TRBD1. Germline CDR1 reads MGHRA; CDR2 reads YSYEKL. CDR3 length: 16 amino acids. Trimming at V came to 2 bases and at J to 5 bases, leaving 10 bases not matched to a gene. CDR3 in DNA: TGCGCCAGCAGCCAAAACCGGGACAGGGTATCGCACGAGCAGTACTTC. Translation gives CASSQNRDRVSHEQYF.

V is TRBV2 and J is TRBJ2-5; D is perhaps TRBD1 or TRBD2 (5 bases each). V was pared by 5 bases and J by 1 base, with 8 bases between. CDR1 and CDR2 (germline): SNHLY, FYNNEI. The CDR3 consists of 13 residues. Here the CDR3 DNA reads TGTGCCAGCAGTAAAGGGACCCAAGAGACCCAGTACTTC. The encoded protein is CASSKGTQETQYF.

The rearrangement links TRBV5-1 to TRBJ2-7, with 9 bases matching TRBD2. The V segment lost 2 bases and the J segment 5 bases; nucleotides outside the gene matches: 5. The CDR3 is made up of 14 amino acids. CDR1 SGHRS and CDR2 YFSETQ come from the germline V gene. This CDR3 reads CASSFVSGSHEQYF. CDR3 DNA: TGCGCCAGCAGCTTCGTTAGCGGGAGCCACGAGCAGTACTTC.

In DNA form, the CDR3 reads TGTGCCAGCAGCTTGTTGGTGGGGGGCTCGGGCCAGCCCCAGCATTTT. Translating gives CASSLLVGGSGQPQHF. The chain recombines TRBV5-6 with TRBJ1-5, with D perhaps matching TRBD1 (6 bases). Germline CDR1 is SGHDT and CDR2 is YYEEEE. Trimming took off 1 base at V and 7 bases at J, with 18 bases between the two ends. The CDR3 consists of 16 residues.

This chain joins TRBV28 and TRBJ2-7; 7 nucleotides agree with TRBD2. This CDR3 is 14 amino acids long. In germline, CDR1 is MDHEN, CDR2 SYDVKM. V dropped 3 bases and J dropped 2; count of bases not matched to a gene: 4. The CDR3 reads CASSFGGEAYEQYF. The CDR3 nucleotides are TGTGCCAGCAGTTTTGGGGGGGAAGCCTACGAGCAGTACTTC.

This clone has just one count. The chain links TRBV4-3 to TRBJ2-1; D is undetermined. Trimming removed 0 bases from V and 4 bases from J, with 19 bases in between. This CDR3 has 18 amino acids. Germline V gene sequence: CDR1 LGHNA, CDR2 YSLEER. In DNA form, the CDR3 reads TGCGCCAGCAGCCAAGATCTCCTACTGAGTTCCATATACAATGAGCAGTTCTTC. This translates into CASSQDLLLSSIYNEQFF.